This is a list of T cell receptor beta chains from one sample in a study of blood T cell repertoires in COVID-19. Profiled with immunoSEQ multiplex PCR; TCRdb holds only in-frame clones, not every one. The sample consists of about 140,000 clones, 70% to 90% of them appearing once. The sample was peripheral blood. All receptors come from a man aged 65 to 85 with acute or convalescent COVID-19. CDR3s leave out the opening cysteine and the closing phenylalanine or tryptophan.

j_call: TRBJ2-1
v_call: TRBV2
cdr3_aa: ASSVTGGFGNEQF

j_call: TRBJ1-1
v_call: TRBV2
cdr3_aa: ASSEETQREAF

j_call: TRBJ1-4
v_call: TRBV5-1
cdr3_aa: ASSPGQGEGKLF

j_call: TRBJ1-6
v_call: TRBV5-5
cdr3_aa: ASSLALGATYNSPLH

j_call: TRBJ2-1
v_call: TRBV9
cdr3_aa: ASSVATGAYNEQF

j_call: TRBJ1-2
v_call: TRBV14
cdr3_aa: ASSQGRANYGYT

j_call: TRBJ1-2
v_call: TRBV6-5
cdr3_aa: ASSPGTGGVYGYT

j_call: TRBJ2-1
v_call: TRBV21-1
cdr3_aa: ASSSHFSGDYNEQF

j_call: TRBJ1-1
v_call: TRBV19
cdr3_aa: ASTPRTQGVGTEAF

j_call: TRBJ1-1
v_call: TRBV19
cdr3_aa: ASSYREGTEAF

j_call: TRBJ1-6
v_call: TRBV13
cdr3_aa: ASSFWTESYNSPLH

j_call: TRBJ1-5
v_call: TRBV5-8
cdr3_aa: ASSLSFRGRFSQPQH

j_call: TRBJ2-1
v_call: TRBV2
cdr3_aa: ATIAGGHNEQF

j_call: TRBJ2-7
v_call: TRBV5-5
cdr3_aa: ASSRGLVSYEQY

j_call: TRBJ2-3
v_call: TRBV20-1
cdr3_aa: SGGGDTQY

j_call: TRBJ1-5
v_call: TRBV18
cdr3_aa: ASSPGAGNQPQH

j_call: TRBJ2-2
v_call: TRBV6-4
cdr3_aa: ASSPDRAGELF

j_call: TRBJ2-5
v_call: TRBV29-1
cdr3_aa: SVEWPGGQETQY

j_call: TRBJ1-2
v_call: TRBV18
cdr3_aa: ASSPPSIYGYT

j_call: TRBJ2-5
v_call: TRBV5-1
cdr3_aa: ASSSGLAPRTQY

j_call: TRBJ1-6
v_call: TRBV27
cdr3_aa: ASSLRQGTNSPLH

j_call: TRBJ1-2
v_call: TRBV3-1/TRBV3-2
cdr3_aa: ASSQGSGGAYGYT

j_call: TRBJ1-1
v_call: TRBV15
cdr3_aa: ATSRGGMNTEAF

j_call: TRBJ2-7
v_call: TRBV5-5
cdr3_aa: ASSLSVAGPYEQY

j_call: TRBJ2-1
v_call: TRBV7-3
cdr3_aa: ASSPGTSGSYNEQF

j_call: TRBJ2-7
v_call: TRBV28
cdr3_aa: ASSSAGGPSYEQY

j_call: TRBJ2-1
v_call: TRBV18
cdr3_aa: ASSPPGTGVVNEQF

j_call: TRBJ2-5
v_call: TRBV27
cdr3_aa: ASSSWSGRPVQY

j_call: TRBJ1-2
v_call: TRBV2
cdr3_aa: ASSERRINNYGYT

j_call: TRBJ2-2
v_call: TRBV5-1
cdr3_aa: ASSLLGSGSNTGELF

j_call: TRBJ1-1
v_call: TRBV30
cdr3_aa: AWSVQGPRGEAF

j_call: TRBJ1-3
v_call: TRBV6-5
cdr3_aa: ASSSPTGGNTIY

j_call: TRBJ2-7
v_call: TRBV6-2/TRBV6-3
cdr3_aa: ASSYYRGREKPYEQY

j_call: TRBJ2-7
v_call: TRBV6-5
cdr3_aa: ASSRPGTHYEQY

j_call: TRBJ2-1
v_call: TRBV6-5
cdr3_aa: ASSYSGTGSYNEQF

j_call: TRBJ1-1
v_call: TRBV27
cdr3_aa: ASSLFYGEKAF

j_call: TRBJ2-4
v_call: TRBV2
cdr3_aa: ASSRLAGVVAGNIQY

j_call: TRBJ1-1
v_call: TRBV2
cdr3_aa: ASSARQGNTEAF

j_call: TRBJ2-3
v_call: TRBV15
cdr3_aa: ATSRAGGQGDTQY

j_call: TRBJ1-2
v_call: TRBV30
cdr3_aa: AWSVHRGGYT

j_call: TRBJ2-2
v_call: TRBV2
cdr3_aa: ASSKTILGELF

j_call: TRBJ1-1
v_call: TRBV2
cdr3_aa: ASCMDRAWNTEAF

j_call: TRBJ1-5
v_call: TRBV3-1/TRBV3-2
cdr3_aa: ASSQDRGPRQPQH